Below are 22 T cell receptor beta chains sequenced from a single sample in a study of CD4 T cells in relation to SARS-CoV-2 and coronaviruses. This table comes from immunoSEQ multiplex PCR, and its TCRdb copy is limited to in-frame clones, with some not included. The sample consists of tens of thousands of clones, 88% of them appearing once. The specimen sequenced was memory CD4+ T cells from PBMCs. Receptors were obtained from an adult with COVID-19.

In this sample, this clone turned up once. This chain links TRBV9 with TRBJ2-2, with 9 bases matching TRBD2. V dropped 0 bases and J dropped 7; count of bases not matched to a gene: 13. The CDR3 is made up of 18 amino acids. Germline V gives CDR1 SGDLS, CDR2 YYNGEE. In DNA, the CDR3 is TGTGCCAGCAGCGTAGCGGGCAGCGGGGGGCCCCAGAGCGGGGAGCTGTTTTTT. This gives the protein CASSVAGSGGPQSGELFF. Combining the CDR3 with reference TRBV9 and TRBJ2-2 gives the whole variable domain DSGVTQTPKHLITATGQRVTLRCSPRSGDLSVYWYQQSLDQGLQFLIQYYNGEERAKGNILERFSAQQFPDLHSELNLSSLELGDSALYFCASSVAGSGGPQSGELFFGEGSRLTVL.

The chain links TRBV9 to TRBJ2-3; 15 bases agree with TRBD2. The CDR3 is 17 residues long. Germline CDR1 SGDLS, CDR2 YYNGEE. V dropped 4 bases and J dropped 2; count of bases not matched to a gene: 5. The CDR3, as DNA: TGTGCCAGCAGCTCAGGACTAGCGGGGGGGCTCACAGATACGCAGTATTTT. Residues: CASSSGLAGGLTDTQYF. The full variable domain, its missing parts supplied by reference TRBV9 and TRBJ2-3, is DSGVTQTPKHLITATGQRVTLRCSPRSGDLSVYWYQQSLDQGLQFLIQYYNGEERAKGNILERFSAQQFPDLHSELNLSSLELGDSALYFCASSSGLAGGLTDTQYFGPGTRLTVL.

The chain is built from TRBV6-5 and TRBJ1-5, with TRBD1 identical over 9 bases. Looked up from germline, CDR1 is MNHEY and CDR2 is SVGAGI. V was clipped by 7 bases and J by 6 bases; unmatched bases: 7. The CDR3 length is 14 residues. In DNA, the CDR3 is TGTGCCAGCAATCCGGGACAGGGTCGTCAGCCCCAGCATTTT. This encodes CASNPGQGRQPQHF.

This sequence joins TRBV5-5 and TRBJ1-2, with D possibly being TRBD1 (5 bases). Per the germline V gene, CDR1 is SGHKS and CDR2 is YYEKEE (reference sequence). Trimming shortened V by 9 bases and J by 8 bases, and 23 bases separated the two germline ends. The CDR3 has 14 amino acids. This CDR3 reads CATQPLVGGNGYTF. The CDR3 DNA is TGTGCCACCCAACCGCTTGTGGGGGGGAACGGCTACACCTTC. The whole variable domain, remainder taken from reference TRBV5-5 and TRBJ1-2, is DAGVTQSPTHLIKTRGQQVTLRCSPISGHKSVSWYQQVLGQGPQFIFQYYEKEERGRGNFPDRFSARQFPNYSSELNVNALLLGDSALYLCATQPLVGGNGYTFGSGTRLTVV.

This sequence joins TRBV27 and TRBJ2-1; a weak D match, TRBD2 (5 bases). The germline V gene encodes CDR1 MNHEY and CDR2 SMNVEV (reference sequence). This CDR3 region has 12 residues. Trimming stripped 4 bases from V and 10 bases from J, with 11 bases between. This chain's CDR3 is CASSSRTGEQFF. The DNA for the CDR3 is TGTGCCAGCAGTTCCCGGACGGGGGAGCAGTTCTTC.

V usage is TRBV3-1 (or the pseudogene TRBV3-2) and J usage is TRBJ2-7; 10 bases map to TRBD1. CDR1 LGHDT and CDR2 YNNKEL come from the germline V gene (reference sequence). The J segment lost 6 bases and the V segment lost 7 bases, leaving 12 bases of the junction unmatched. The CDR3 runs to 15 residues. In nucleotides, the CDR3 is TGTGCCAGCACCACCCGCCGGGACAGGGGCATCGAGCAGTACTTC. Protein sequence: CASTTRRDRGIEQYF.

As DNA, the CDR3 is TGTGCCAGCAGCTTAGCGGCCAGGGGACAAGAGACCCAGTACTTC. This translates into CASSLAARGQETQYF. The chain couples TRBV11-3 to TRBJ2-5; D might be TRBD1 (6 bases). Trimming took off 1 base at V and 2 bases at J, with 11 bases between the two ends. CDR3 length equals 15 residues. CDR1 is SGHNT, CDR2 YENEEA, per germline.

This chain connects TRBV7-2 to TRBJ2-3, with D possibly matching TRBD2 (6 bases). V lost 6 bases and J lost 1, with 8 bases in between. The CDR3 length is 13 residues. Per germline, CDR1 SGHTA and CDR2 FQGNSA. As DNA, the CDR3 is TGTGCCAGCAGGGGACTGGGCACAGATACGCAGTATTTT. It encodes CASRGLGTDTQYF. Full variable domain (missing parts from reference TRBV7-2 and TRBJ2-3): GAGVSQSPSNKVTEKGKDVELRCDPISGHTALYWYRQSLGQGLEFLIYFQGNSAPDKSGLPSDRFSAERTGGSVSTLTIQRTQQEDSAVYLCASRGLGTDTQYFGPGTRLTVL.

As DNA, the CDR3 is TGCGCCAGCACTCAGATAGGGGGGAGAGGGACCGGGACTAGCGGGGGAGCTGAGCAGTTCTTC. It yields the protein CASTQIGGRGTGTSGGAEQFF. The genes are TRBV5-1 and TRBJ2-1, with TRBD2 identical over 14 bases. The germline CDR1 and CDR2 sequences are SGHRS and YFSETQ. V lost 6 bases, J lost 9 bases, and 26 bases stayed unmatched. CDR3 length: 21 amino acids.

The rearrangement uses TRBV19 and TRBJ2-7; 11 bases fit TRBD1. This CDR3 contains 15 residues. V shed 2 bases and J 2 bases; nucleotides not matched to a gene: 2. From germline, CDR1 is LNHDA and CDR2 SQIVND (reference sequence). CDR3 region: CASSIMDRGPYEQYF. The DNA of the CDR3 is TGTGCCAGTAGTATAATGGACAGGGGGCCCTACGAGCAGTACTTC.

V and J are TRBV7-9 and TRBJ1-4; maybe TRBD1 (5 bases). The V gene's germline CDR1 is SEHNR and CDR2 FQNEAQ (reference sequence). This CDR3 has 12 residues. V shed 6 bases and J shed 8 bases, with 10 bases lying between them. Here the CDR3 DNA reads TGTGCCAGCAGGGCAGGGAAAGAAAAACTGTTTTTT. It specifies CASRAGKEKLFF.

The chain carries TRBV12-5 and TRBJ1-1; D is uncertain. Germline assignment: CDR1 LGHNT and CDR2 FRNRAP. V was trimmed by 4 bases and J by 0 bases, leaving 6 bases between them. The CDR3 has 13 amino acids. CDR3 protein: CASGSEVNTEAFF. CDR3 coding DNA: TGTGCTAGTGGTTCCGAGGTGAACACTGAAGCTTTCTTT.

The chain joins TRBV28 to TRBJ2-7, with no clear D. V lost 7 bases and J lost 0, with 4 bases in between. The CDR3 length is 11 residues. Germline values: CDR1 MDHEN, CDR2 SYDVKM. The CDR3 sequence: CASTASYEQYF. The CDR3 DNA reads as TGTGCCAGCACAGCCTCCTACGAGCAGTACTTC.

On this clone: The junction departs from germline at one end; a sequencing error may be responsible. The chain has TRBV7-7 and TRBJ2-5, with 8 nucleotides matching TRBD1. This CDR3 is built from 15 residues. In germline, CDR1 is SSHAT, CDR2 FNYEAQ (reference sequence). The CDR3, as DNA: TGTGCTAGCAGCCCCGGACAGGGCCCCCAAGAGACCCAGTACTTC. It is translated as CASSPGQGPQETQYF.

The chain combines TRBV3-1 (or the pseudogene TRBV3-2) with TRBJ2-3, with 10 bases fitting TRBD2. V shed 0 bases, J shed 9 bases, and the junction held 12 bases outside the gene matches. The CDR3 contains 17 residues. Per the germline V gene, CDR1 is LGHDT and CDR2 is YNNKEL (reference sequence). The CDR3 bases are TGTGCCAGCAGCCAAGAGAGATTAGCGGGGGGTCGGGACACGCAGTATTTT. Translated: CASSQERLAGGRDTQYF.

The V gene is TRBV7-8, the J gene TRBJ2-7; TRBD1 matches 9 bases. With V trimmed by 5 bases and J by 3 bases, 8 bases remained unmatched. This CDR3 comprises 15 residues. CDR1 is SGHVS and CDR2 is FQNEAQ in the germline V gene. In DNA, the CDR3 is TGTGCCAGCAGCCCTCAGGACAGGGGTGACTACGAGCAGTACTTC. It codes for CASSPQDRGDYEQYF. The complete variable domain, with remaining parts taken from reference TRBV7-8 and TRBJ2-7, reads GAGVSQSPRYKVAKRGQDVALRCDPISGHVSLFWYQQALGQGPEFLTYFQNEAQLDKSGLPSDRFFAERPEGSVSTLKIQRTQQEDSAVYLCASSPQDRGDYEQYFGPGTRLTVT.

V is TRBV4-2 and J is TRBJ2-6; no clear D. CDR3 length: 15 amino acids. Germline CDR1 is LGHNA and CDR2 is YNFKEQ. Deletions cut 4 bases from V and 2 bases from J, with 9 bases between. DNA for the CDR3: TGTGCCAGCAGCCTCCTTGGCGCTGGGGCCAACGTCCTGACTTTC. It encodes CASSLLGAGANVLTF.

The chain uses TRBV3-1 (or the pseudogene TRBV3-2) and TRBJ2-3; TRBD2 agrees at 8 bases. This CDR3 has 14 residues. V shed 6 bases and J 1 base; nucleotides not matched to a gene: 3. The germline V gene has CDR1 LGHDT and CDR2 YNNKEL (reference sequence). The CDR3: CASSRSGGTDTQYF. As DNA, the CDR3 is TGTGCCAGCAGTCGTAGCGGGGGCACAGATACGCAGTATTTT.

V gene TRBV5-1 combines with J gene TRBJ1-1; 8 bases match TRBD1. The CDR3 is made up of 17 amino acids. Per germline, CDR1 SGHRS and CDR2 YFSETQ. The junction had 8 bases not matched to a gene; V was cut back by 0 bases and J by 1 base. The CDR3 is CASSLESRGQRNTEAFF. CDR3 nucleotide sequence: TGCGCCAGCAGCTTGGAGAGCAGGGGGCAAAGGAACACTGAAGCTTTCTTT. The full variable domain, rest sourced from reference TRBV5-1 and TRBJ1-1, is KAGVTQTPRYLIKTRGQQVTLSCSPISGHRSVSWYQQTPGQGLQFLFEYFSETQRNKGNFPGRFSGRQFSNSRSEMNVSTLELGDSALYLCASSLESRGQRNTEAFFGQGTRLTVV.

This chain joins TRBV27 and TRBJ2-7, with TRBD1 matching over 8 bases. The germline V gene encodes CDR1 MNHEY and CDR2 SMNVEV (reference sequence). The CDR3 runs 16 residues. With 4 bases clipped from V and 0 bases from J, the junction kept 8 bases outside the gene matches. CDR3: CASSSDRDRSSYEQYF. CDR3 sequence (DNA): TGTGCCAGCAGTTCGGACCGGGACAGGAGCTCCTACGAGCAGTACTTC.

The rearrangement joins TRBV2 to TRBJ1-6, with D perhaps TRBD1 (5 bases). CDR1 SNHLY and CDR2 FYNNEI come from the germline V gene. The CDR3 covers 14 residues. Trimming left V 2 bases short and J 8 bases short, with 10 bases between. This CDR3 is CASSERDSYSPLHF. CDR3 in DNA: TGTGCCAGCAGTGAACGGGACTCCTATTCACCCCTCCACTTT.

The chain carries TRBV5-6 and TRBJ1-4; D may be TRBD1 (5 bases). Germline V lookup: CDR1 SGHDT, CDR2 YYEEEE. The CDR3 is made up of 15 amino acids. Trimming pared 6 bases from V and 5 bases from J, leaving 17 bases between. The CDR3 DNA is TGTGCCAGCATCATCTGGGGCCAGTTAAATGAAAAACTGTTTTTT. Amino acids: CASIIWGQLNEKLFF.